This paragraph reports one T cell receptor beta chain. The sample is drawn from a study of blood T cell repertoires in COVID-19. Libraries were prepared by immunoSEQ multiplex PCR; TCRdb keeps only in-frame clonotypes and omits some of them. The sample lists fewer than 200,000 clones, more than 75% occurring once. Sequencing used peripheral blood. This sequence was found in a woman aged 70 to 79 with COVID-19, enrolled during active disease.

The CDR3 DNA is TGTGCCAGCAGCTCTGGGACAGCTGGGGGCACTGAAGCTTTCTTT. This codes for CASSSGTAGGTEAFF. V gene TRBV5-4 combines with J gene TRBJ1-1; 7 nucleotides align to TRBD1. Trimming cost V 3 bases and J 4 bases; bases outside gene matches: 9. The length of the CDR3 is 15 residues. Germline values: CDR1 SGHNT, CDR2 YYREEE (reference sequence).